The source of this T cell receptor beta chain is a study of cytomegalovirus exposure and HLA in healthy donors. Only in-frame clones appear in the TCRdb table, and some are missing; sequencing was by immunoSEQ multiplex PCR. The repertoire holds about 200,000 clones, with 65% to 90% as singletons. This clone has only one observation. Its antigen is still unknown. Study-level findings and limits: CMV antigen specificity was confirmed in vitro for a few CMV-associated chains. Reported results showed that the classifier diagnosed cytomegalovirus status with high specificity and sensitivity. Cytomegalovirus association was assigned to about 150 TCR beta chains.

The sample taken for sequencing was PBMCs. The clonotype originates from a woman younger than 45 in good health and CMV-seropositive.

The CDR3 nucleotides are TGTGCCAGCAGCTTAAGTGTGGGAGCCAAAGAGACCCAGTACTTC. Translating gives CASSLSVGAKETQYF. V gene TRBV7-9 combines with J gene TRBJ2-5, with a weak D call TRBD2 (5 bases). This CDR3 has 15 amino acids. V was trimmed by 2 bases and J by 3 bases, leaving 13 bases between them. Germline-derived CDR1 and CDR2 are SEHNR and FQNEAQ (reference sequence).